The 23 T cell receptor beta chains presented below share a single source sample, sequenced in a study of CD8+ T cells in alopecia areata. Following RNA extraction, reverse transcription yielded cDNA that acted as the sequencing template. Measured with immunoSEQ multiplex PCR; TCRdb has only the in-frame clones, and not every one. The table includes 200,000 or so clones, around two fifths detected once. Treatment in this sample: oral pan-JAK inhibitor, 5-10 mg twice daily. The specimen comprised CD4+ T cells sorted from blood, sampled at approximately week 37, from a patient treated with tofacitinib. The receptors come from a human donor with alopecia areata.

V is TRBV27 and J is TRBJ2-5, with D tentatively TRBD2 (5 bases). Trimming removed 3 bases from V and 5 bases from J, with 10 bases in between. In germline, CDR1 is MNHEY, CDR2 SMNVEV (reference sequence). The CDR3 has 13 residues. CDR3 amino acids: CASSLGVGETQYF. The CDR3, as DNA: TGTGCCAGCAGTTTGGGAGTGGGGGAGACCCAGTACTTC.

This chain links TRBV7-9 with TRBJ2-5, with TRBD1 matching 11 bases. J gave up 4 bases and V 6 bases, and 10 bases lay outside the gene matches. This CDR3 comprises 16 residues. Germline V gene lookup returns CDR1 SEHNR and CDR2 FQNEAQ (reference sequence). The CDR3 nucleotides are TGTGCCAGCAGTCGTCACTTGGACAGGGGGCGAGAGACCCAGTACTTC. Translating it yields CASSRHLDRGRETQYF.

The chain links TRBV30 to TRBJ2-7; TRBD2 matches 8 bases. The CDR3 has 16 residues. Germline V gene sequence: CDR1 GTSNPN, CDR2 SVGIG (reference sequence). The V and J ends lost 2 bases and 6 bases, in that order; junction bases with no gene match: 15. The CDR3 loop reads CAWSTYTGTRISEQYF. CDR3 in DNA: TGTGCCTGGAGTACCTATACCGGGACTAGAATCTCCGAGCAGTACTTC.

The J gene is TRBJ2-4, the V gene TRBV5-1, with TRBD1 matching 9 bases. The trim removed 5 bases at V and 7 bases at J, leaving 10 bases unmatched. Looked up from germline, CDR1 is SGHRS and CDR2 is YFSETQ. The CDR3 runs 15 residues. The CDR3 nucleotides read TGCGCCAGCAGTCCGACCGGGACAGGGAGGAACATTCAGTACTTC. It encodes CASSPTGTGRNIQYF.

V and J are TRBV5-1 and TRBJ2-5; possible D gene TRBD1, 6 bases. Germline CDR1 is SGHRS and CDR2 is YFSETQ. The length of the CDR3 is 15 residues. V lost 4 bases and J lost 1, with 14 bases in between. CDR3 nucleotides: TGCGCCAGCAGCGCTACAGGGAACCCCCAAGAGACCCAGTACTTC. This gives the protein CASSATGNPQETQYF.

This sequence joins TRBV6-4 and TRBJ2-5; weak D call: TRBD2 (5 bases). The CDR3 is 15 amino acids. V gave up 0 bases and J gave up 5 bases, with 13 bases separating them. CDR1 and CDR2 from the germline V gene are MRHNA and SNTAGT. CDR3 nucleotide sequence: TGTGCCAGCAGTGACTCGGTCGGAGGTTGGGAGACCCAGTACTTC. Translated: CASSDSVGGWETQYF.

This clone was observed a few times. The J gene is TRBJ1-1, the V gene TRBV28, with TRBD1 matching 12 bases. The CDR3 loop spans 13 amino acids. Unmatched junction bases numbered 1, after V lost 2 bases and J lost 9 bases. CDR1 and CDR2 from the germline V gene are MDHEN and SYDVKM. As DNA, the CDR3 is TGTGCCAGCAGTTTAGGGGACAGGGGGCAAGCTTTCTTT. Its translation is CASSLGDRGQAFF.

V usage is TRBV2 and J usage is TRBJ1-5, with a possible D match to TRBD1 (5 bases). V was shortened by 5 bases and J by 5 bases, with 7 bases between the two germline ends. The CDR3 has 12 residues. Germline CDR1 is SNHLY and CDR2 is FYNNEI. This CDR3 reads CASSRGDQPQHF. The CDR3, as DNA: TGTGCCAGCAGTCGAGGGGATCAGCCCCAGCATTTT.

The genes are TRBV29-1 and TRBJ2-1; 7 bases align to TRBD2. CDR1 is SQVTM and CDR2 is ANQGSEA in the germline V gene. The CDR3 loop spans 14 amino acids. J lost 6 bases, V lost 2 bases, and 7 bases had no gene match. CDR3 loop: CSVEPSGGPNEQFF. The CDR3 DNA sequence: TGCAGCGTTGAACCCTCGGGGGGACCCAATGAGCAGTTCTTC.

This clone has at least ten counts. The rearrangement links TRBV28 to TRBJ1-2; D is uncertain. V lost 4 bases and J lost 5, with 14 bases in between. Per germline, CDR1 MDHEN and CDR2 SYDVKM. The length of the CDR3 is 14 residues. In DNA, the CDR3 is TGTGCCAGCAGTTCTACACGGGGATATTATGGCTACACCTTC. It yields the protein CASSSTRGYYGYTF.

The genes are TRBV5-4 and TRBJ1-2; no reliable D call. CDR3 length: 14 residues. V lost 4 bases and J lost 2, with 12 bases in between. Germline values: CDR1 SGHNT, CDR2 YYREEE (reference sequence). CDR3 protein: CASSEAGANYGYTF. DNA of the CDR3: TGTGCCAGCAGCGAAGCGGGAGCGAACTATGGCTACACCTTC.

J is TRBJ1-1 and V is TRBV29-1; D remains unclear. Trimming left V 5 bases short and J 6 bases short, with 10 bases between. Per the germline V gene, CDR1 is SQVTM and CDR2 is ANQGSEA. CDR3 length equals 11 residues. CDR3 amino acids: CSVSDPPEAFF. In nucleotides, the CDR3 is TGCAGCGTTTCAGACCCCCCTGAAGCTTTCTTT.

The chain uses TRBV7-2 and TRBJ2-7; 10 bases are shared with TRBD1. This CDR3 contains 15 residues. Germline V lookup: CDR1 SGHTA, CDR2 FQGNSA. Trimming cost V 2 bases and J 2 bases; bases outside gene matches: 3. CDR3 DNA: TGTGCCAGCAGCTTACTAGGGACAGGGGCCTACGAGCAGTACTTC. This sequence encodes CASSLLGTGAYEQYF.

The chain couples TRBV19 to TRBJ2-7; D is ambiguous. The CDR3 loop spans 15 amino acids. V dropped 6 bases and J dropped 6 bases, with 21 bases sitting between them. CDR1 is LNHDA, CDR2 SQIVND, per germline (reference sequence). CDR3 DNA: TGTGCCAGTAGCCCCGTTGTCTCCAAGGTTGGCGAGCAGTACTTC. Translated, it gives CASSPVVSKVGEQYF.

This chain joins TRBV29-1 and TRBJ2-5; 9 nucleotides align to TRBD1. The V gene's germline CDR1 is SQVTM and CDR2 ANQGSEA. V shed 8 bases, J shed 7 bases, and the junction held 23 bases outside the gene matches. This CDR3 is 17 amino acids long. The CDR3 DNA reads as TGCAGCACCGCGGGACAGGGTACGGGAAGGACCGAAGGGACCCAGTACTTC. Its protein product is CSTAGQGTGRTEGTQYF.

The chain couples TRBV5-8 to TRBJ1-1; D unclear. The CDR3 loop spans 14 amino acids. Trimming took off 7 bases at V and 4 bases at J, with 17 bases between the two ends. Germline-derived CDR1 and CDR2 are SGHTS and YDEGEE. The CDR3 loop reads CASPKLRSSTEAFF. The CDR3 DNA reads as TGTGCCAGCCCCAAGCTACGGTCCAGCACTGAAGCTTTCTTT. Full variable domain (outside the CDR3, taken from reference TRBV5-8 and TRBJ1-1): EAGVTQSPTHLIKTRGQQATLRCSPISGHTSVYWYQQALGLGLQFLLWYDEGEERNRGNFPPRFSGRQFPNYSSELNVNALELEDSALYLCASPKLRSSTEAFFGQGTRLTVV.

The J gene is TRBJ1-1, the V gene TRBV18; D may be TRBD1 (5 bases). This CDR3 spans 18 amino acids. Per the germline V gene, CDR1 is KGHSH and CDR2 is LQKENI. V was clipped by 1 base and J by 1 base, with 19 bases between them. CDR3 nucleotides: TGTGCCAGCTCACCACGGGAAGCTACGCTACAGGCGAACACTGAAGCTTTCTTT. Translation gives CASSPREATLQANTEAFF. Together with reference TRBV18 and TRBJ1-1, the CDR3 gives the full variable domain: NAGVMQNPRHLVRRRGQEARLRCSPMKGHSHVYWYRQLPEEGLKFMVYLQKENIIDESGMPKERFSAEFPKEGPSILRIQQVVRGDSAAYFCASSPREATLQANTEAFFGQGTRLTVV.

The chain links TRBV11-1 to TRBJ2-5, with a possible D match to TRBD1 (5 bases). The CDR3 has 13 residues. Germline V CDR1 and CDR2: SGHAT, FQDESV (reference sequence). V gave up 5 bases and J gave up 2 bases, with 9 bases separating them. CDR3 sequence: CASSEQVQETQYF. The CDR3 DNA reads TGTGCCAGCAGCGAACAGGTACAAGAGACCCAGTACTTC.

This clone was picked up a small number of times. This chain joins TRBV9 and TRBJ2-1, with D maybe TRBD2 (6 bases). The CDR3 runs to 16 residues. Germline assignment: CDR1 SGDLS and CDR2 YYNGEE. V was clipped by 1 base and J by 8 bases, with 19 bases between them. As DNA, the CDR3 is TGTGCCAGCAGCGTAAGAGTAGCCAAAGGCGGGGATGAGCAGTTCTTC. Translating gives CASSVRVAKGGDEQFF.

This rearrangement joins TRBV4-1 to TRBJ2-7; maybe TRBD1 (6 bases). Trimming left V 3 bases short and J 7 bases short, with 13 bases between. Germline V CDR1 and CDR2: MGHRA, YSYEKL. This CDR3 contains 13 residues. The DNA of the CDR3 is TGCGCCAGCAGCCAGCTCAGGGGCGGGGAGCAGTACTTC. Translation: CASSQLRGGEQYF.

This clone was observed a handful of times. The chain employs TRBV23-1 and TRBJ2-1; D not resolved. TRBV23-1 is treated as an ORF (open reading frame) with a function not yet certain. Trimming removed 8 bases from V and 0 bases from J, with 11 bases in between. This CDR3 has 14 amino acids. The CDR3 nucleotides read TGCGCCAGCGTACCAGATAACTCCTACAATGAGCAGTTCTTC. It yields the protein CASVPDNSYNEQFF.

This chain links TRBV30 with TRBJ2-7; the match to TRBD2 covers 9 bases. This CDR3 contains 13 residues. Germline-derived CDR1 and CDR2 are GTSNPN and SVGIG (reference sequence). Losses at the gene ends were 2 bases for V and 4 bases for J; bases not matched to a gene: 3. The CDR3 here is CAWSSGRRYEQYF. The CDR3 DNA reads TGTGCCTGGAGTAGCGGGAGGAGGTACGAGCAGTACTTC.

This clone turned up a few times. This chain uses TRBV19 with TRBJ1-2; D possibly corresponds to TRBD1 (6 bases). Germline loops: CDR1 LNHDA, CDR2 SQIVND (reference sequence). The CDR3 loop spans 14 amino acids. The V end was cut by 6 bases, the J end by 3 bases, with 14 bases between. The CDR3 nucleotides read TGTGCCAGTAGCGGCAGCGGGACATACTATGGCTACACCTTC. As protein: CASSGSGTYYGYTF. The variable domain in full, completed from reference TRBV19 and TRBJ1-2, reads DGGITQSPKYLFRKEGQNVTLSCEQNLNHDAMYWYRQDPGQGLRLIYYSQIVNDFQKGDIAEGYSVSREKKESFPLTVTSAQKNPTAFYLCASSGSGTYYGYTFGSGTRLTVV.